One sample yielded the 5 T cell receptor beta chains listed below, sequenced in a study of T-cell reconstitution after alpha-beta-depleted transplantation in children. TCRbeta library construction was performed incorporating unique molecular identifiers. TCRdb fed the PCR reads into MiXCR, producing one record per CDR3 protein. The sample records around 360,000 distinct CDR3 sequences, 10% being singletons. The input for sequencing was PBMCs from the stem cell graft donor, taken from the stem cell graft. Every receptor here comes from a human donor who donated a stem cell graft to a child with acute lymphoblastic leukemia.

This clonotype appeared a few times. The rearrangement links TRBV29-1 to TRBJ2-7; TRBD1 is a possible D gene (5 bases). Germline V gene sequence: CDR1 SQVTM, CDR2 ANQGSEA. V shed 3 bases and J shed 2 bases, with 11 bases lying between them. The CDR3 length is 13 residues. CDR3 nucleotide sequence: TGCAGCGTTGATGCAGGGTCTACCTACGAGCAGTACTTC. Translating it yields CSVDAGSTYEQYF.

This clonotype was seen more than once but under ten times. As DNA, the CDR3 is TGTGCCACCAGCAGAGAGAGGGCTAACACTGAAGCTTTCTTT. Translation: CATSRERANTEAFF. The chain carries TRBV15 and TRBJ1-1, with D unresolved. Trimming removed 0 bases at V and 2 bases at J, with 7 bases between. The CDR3 contains 14 residues. Germline values: CDR1 LNHNV, CDR2 YYDKDF (reference sequence).

This clonotype was found a few times. The chain has TRBV7-2 and TRBJ2-3; 8 nucleotides align to TRBD2. The germline CDR1 and CDR2 sequences are SGHTA and FQGNSA. The CDR3 is made up of 15 amino acids. Trimming took 3 bases from V and 6 from J; bases not matched to a gene: 8. CDR3 loop: CASSFPGGPGDTQYF. In DNA, the CDR3 is TGTGCCAGCAGCTTTCCGGGAGGGCCCGGTGATACGCAGTATTTT.

This clonotype was counted a few times. This rearrangement joins TRBV12-3 or TRBV12-4 to TRBJ2-1; 8 bases match TRBD2. This CDR3 is 14 amino acids long. The trim removed 5 bases at V and 5 bases at J, leaving 5 bases unmatched. The CDR3 reads CASSHPGGNNEQFF. CDR3 nucleotides: TGTGCCAGCAGTCATCCGGGAGGGAACAATGAGCAGTTCTTC.

This chain links TRBV5-1 with TRBJ1-5; D is undetermined. The CDR3 length is 15 residues. Germline V CDR1 and CDR2: SGHRS, YFSETQ. V shed 0 bases and J shed 6 bases, with 13 bases lying between them. The CDR3 spells CASSLDGRGSQPQHF. The DNA for the CDR3 is TGCGCCAGCAGCTTGGACGGTCGGGGTTCTCAGCCCCAGCATTTT.